This passage covers 11 T cell receptor beta chains from one sample sequenced in a study of blood T cell repertoires in COVID-19. Repertoires were generated with immunoSEQ multiplex PCR, while TCRdb's copy carries only in-frame clones and drops some. The table lists about 100,000 clones, about nine tenths of them singletons, with 5.2% in the top ten. The material sequenced was peripheral blood. The receptors stem from a woman aged 45-65 years with COVID-19, enrolled during active disease.

This chain joins TRBV7-2 and TRBJ2-5; D may be TRBD2 (5 bases). The CDR3 covers 13 residues. Germline CDR1 SGHTA, CDR2 FQGNSA. V lost 2 bases, J lost 3 bases, and 7 bases lay in between. The DNA for the CDR3 is TGTGCCAGCAGCTTAACTAGAGAAGAGACCCAGTACTTC. This translates into CASSLTREETQYF.

The rearrangement uses TRBV2 and TRBJ2-2; D not certain. The CDR3 loop spans 12 amino acids. Trimming left V 3 bases short and J 14 bases short, with 13 bases between. Germline V CDR1 and CDR2: SNHLY, FYNNEI. This CDR3 reads CASSDFQTSLFF. The CDR3, as DNA: TGTGCCAGCAGTGATTTCCAAACTTCCCTGTTTTTT.

This chain connects TRBV5-4 to TRBJ2-7; the D gene is possibly TRBD2 (5 bases). Germline V gene sequence: CDR1 SGHNT, CDR2 YYREEE (reference sequence). Trimming left V 0 bases short and J 3 bases short, with 10 bases between. The CDR3 length is 14 residues. The CDR3 DNA reads TGTGCCAGCAGCTTGGGTATAGGGAGCTACGAGCAGTACTTC. This sequence encodes CASSLGIGSYEQYF.

V usage is TRBV18 and J usage is TRBJ1-2; D unclear. The CDR3 is 14 amino acids. V gave up 3 bases and J gave up 8 bases, with 16 bases separating them. Germline CDR1 and CDR2: KGHSH and LQKENI. CDR3 loop: CASSPLPGGEGYTF. CDR3 in DNA: TGTGCCAGCTCACCGCTTCCGGGAGGCGAGGGCTACACCTTC.

This chain connects TRBV3-1 (or the pseudogene TRBV3-2) to TRBJ2-1, with D possibly matching TRBD2 (6 bases). V lost 0 bases and J 4 bases, leaving 16 bases between the germline ends. The CDR3 is made up of 17 amino acids. Germline lookup yields CDR1 LGHDT and CDR2 YNNKEL (reference sequence). The CDR3 sequence is CASSQDLSGAEYNEQFF. The CDR3 nucleotides read TGTGCCAGCAGCCAAGATCTTTCGGGAGCGGAATACAATGAGCAGTTCTTC.

The J gene is TRBJ2-2, the V gene TRBV3-1 (or the pseudogene TRBV3-2); 8 bases agree with TRBD1. There are 13 residues in the CDR3. The V segment lost 6 bases and the J segment 5 bases; nucleotides outside the gene matches: 2. Germline lookup yields CDR1 LGHDT and CDR2 YNNKEL (reference sequence). As DNA, the CDR3 is TGTGCCAGCAGGCGACAGGGGACCGGGGAGCTGTTTTTT. This translates into CASRRQGTGELFF.

V gene TRBV29-1 combines with J gene TRBJ1-2, with 7 bases aligning to TRBD1. Losses at the gene ends were 7 bases for V and 4 bases for J; bases not matched to a gene: 9. Germline V CDR1 and CDR2: SQVTM, ANQGSEA. CDR3 length equals 13 residues. CDR3: CSAEPGQLYGYTF. The CDR3 nucleotides are TGCAGCGCCGAACCGGGACAGCTCTATGGCTACACCTTC.

The rearrangement uses TRBV5-1 and TRBJ2-7, with 10 bases identical to TRBD1. The V and J ends lost 10 bases and 5 bases, in that order; junction bases with no gene match: 12. The CDR3 length is 14 residues. Germline CDR1 is SGHRS and CDR2 is YFSETQ. The CDR3 bases are TGCGCCGGGGGTTGGGACAGGGGATCCCACGAGCAGTACTTC. This encodes CAGGWDRGSHEQYF.

This clone was observed a single time. The rearrangement uses TRBV10-2 and TRBJ2-5, with 11 bases that match TRBD2. J was trimmed by 5 bases and V by 4 bases; bases with no gene match: 6. Germline V gene lookup returns CDR1 WSHSY and CDR2 SAAADI. The CDR3 has 15 amino acids. As DNA, the CDR3 is TGCGCCAGCAGTGTACTAGCGGGGGCTGGGGAGACCCAGTACTTC. This codes for CASSVLAGAGETQYF.

The rearrangement links TRBV10-3 to TRBJ2-7, with 8 bases matching TRBD1. The trim removed 0 bases at V and 5 bases at J, leaving 9 bases unmatched. CDR1 is ENHRY and CDR2 is SYGVKD in the germline V gene. The CDR3 covers 16 residues. Written as DNA, the CDR3 is TGTGCCATCAGTGAGTCGTTCGGACAGGGAAAGAACGAGCAGTACTTC. Amino acids: CAISESFGQGKNEQYF.

This clone has just one count. The CDR3 bases are TGTGCCAGCAGCTTAGGTGCTTCAGATAACTATGGCTACACCTTC. Amino acids: CASSLGASDNYGYTF. V usage is TRBV7-9 and J usage is TRBJ1-2; D is undetermined. V lost 1 base, J lost 1 base, and 10 bases lay in between. This CDR3 is built from 15 residues. From germline, CDR1 is SEHNR and CDR2 FQNEAQ (reference sequence).